This T cell receptor (beta chain) was sequenced during a study of CD8 T cells in Susac syndrome. Roughly 0.45 to 1 ug RNA was reverse transcribed with random hexamers. Amplification of TCR beta CDR3 was carried out by immunoSEQ multiplex PCR, which covered 54 Vbeta and 13 Jbeta segments. Via MiXCR, TCRdb re-called the immunoSEQ multiplex PCR reads, giving one row per CDR3 protein. The sample lists approximately 74,000 distinct CDR3 sequences; approximately 93% were seen once. Germline CDR1 reads GTSNPN; CDR2 reads SVGIG (reference sequence). The CDR3 spans 13 residues. After removal of 4 bases from V and 1 base from J, the junction contained 2 bases not matched to a gene. This clonotype was detected a few times. The antigen remains unidentified. Study-level results: Susac-specific public clones were found in both the total CD8+ and the CD8+ TEMRA repertoires, with around 17 in the former and roughly 5 in the latter.

FACS enriched CD8+ TEMRA cells, while bulk CD8+ and CD4+ were negatively isolated. Sequencing input: CD8+ T cells from PBMCs. The sequence came from a human donor with Susac syndrome. The J gene is TRBJ2-7, the V gene TRBV30, with 9 positions matching TRBD1. Written as DNA, the CDR3 is TGTGCCTGGACGGGACAGGGATCCTACGAGCAGTACTTC. Translated, it gives CAWTGQGSYEQYF.